The entry below describes one TCR beta chain. Its cognate antigen is unknown. These data originate in a study of post-analysis software for immune sequencing data. Study summary: The courses of disease that were included comprised relapsing-remitting, secondary progressive and progressive-relapsing multiple sclerosis.

Overall study findings and caveats: About 5 TRBV segments occurring more often in patients than controls included TRBV5-6, TRBV5-1 and TRBV20-1.

Unique molecular identifiers were built into the TCR beta cDNA libraries. TCRdb reprocessed the PCR reads via MiXCR and lists one record per CDR3 protein. The table has 350,000 to 500,000 distinct CDR3 sequences, approximately 38% seen once. The V and J ends lost 5 bases and 13 bases, in that order; junction bases with no gene match: 13. The length of the CDR3 is 14 residues. Germline CDR1 and CDR2: SGHRS and YFSETQ. This chain connects TRBV5-1 to TRBJ2-4; TRBD1 aligns across 9 bases. The source of this sequence is a girl aged 2 to 10 with multiple sclerosis. The sample taken for sequencing was blood. CDR3 amino acids: CASSFGQGLNEQYF. Written as DNA, the CDR3 is TGCGCCAGCAGTTTCGGACAGGGGTTAAATGAGCAGTACTTC.